A single TCR beta chain is shown here with its context. The data belong to a study of control samples from healthy donors and cancer patients. This CDR3 has 14 amino acids. Germline V gene lookup returns CDR1 SGHVS and CDR2 FQNEAQ. V gave up 0 bases and J gave up 2 bases, with 4 bases separating them. Assay used: immunoSEQ multiplex PCR; TCRdb lists only in-frame clones, some missing. The table lists some 22,000 clones, about 85% of them singletons. The sequenced material came from PBMCs. The V call is TRBV7-8, the J call TRBJ2-2, with unresolved D. The source is a man between 60 and 70 years old with colorectal cancer. CDR3: CASSLAQNTGELFF. CDR3 DNA sequence: TGTGCCAGCAGCTTAGCACAAAACACCGGGGAGCTGTTTTTT. The complete variable domain, with remaining parts taken from reference TRBV7-8 and TRBJ2-2, reads GAGVSQSPRYKVAKRGQDVALRCDPISGHVSLFWYQQALGQGPEFLTYFQNEAQLDKSGLPSDRFFAERPEGSVSTLKIQRTQQEDSAVYLCASSLAQNTGELFFGEGSRLTVL.